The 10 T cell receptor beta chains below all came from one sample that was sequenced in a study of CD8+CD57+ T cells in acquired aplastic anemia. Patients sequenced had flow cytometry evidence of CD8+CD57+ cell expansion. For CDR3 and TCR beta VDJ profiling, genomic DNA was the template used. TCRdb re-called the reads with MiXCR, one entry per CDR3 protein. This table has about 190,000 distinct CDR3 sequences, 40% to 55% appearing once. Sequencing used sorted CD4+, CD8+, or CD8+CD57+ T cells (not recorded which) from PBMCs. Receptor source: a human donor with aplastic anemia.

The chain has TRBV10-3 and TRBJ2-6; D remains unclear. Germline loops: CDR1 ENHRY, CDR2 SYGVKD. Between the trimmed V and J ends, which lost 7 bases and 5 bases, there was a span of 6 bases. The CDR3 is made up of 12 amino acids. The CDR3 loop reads CAIKDRANVLTF. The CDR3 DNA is TGTGCCATCAAAGACAGGGCCAACGTCCTGACTTTC.

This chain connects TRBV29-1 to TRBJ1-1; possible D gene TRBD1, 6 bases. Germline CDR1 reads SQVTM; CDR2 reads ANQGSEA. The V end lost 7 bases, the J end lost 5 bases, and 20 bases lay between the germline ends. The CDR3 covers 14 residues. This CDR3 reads CSARGGGGKTEAFF. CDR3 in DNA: TGCAGCGCCCGAGGAGGGGGAGGAAAGACTGAAGCTTTCTTT.

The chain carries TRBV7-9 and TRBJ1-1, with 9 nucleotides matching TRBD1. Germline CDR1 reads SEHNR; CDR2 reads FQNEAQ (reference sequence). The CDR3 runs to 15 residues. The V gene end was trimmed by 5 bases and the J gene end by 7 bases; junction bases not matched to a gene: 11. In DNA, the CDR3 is TGTGCCAGCAGCAATTACGGCGGACAGGGGATTGAAGCTTTCTTT. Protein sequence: CASSNYGGQGIEAFF.

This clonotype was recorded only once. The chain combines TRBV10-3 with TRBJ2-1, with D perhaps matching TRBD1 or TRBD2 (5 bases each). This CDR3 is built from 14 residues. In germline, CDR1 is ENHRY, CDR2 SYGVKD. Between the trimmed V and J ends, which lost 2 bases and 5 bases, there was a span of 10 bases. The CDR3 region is CAISEMGRNNEQFF. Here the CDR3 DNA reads TGTGCCATCAGTGAGATGGGACGAAACAATGAGCAGTTCTTC.

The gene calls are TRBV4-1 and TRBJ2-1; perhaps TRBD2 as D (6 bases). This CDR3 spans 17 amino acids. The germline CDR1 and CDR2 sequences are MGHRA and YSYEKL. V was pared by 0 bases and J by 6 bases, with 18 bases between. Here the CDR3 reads CASSQDVLAAGLNEQFF. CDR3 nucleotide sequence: TGCGCCAGCAGCCAAGACGTCTTGGCGGCGGGACTCAATGAGCAGTTCTTC.

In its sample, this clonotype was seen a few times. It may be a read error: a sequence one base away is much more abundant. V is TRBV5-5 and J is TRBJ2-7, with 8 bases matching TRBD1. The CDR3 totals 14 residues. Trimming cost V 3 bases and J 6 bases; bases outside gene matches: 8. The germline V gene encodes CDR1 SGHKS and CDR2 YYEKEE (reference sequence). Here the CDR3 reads CASSWAGGPCEQYF. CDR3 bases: TGTGCCAGCAGCTGGGCAGGGGGCCCCTGCGAGCAGTACTTC.

The CDR3 coding sequence is TGTGCCAGTAGTAAGAAACACACCGCCTACGAGCAGTACTTC. Amino acid sequence: CASSKKHTAYEQYF. The chain combines TRBV19 with TRBJ2-7; D is undetermined. Germline assignment: CDR1 LNHDA and CDR2 SQIVND (reference sequence). The CDR3 sequence is 14 residues long. With 4 bases removed from V and 2 bases from J, the gap between germline ends came to 12 bases.

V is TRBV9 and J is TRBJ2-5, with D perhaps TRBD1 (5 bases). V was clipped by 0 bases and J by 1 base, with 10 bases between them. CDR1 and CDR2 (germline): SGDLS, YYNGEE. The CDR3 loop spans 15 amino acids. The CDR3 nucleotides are TGTGCCAGCAGCGTAGGGGGCCTAGGCCAAGAGACCCAGTACTTC. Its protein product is CASSVGGLGQETQYF.

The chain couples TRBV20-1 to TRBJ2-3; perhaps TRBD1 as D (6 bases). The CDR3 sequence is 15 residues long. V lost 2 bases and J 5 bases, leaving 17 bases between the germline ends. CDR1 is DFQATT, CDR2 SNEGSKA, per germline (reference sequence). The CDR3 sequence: CSARSGGRGQDTQYF. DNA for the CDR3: TGCAGTGCTAGATCTGGGGGCAGGGGACAAGATACGCAGTATTTT.

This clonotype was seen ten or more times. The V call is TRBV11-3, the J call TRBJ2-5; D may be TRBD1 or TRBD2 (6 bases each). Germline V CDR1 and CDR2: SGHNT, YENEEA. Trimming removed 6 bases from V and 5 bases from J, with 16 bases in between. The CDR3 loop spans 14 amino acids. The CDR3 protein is CASSGGGLGETQYF. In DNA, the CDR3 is TGTGCCAGCAGTGGTGGGGGGCTGGGGGAGACCCAGTACTTC.